This T cell receptor (beta chain) was identified in a study of T cells after yellow fever vaccination. Study-wide results and caveats: The secondary response was weaker but peaked faster, day 5 versus 15. A large majority of primary-vaccination clones showed up again after the booster (96% CD4, about 87% CD8). Within FACS-sorted repertoires, abundant clonotypes contaminating from the bulk population could be present. A small share of clonotypes appeared in both CD4 and CD8 compartments.

The CDR3 loop spans 13 amino acids. The V gene lost 4 bases and the J gene lost 2 bases, with 9 bases spanning the gap. Germline CDR1 reads MNHEY; CDR2 reads SMNVEV (reference sequence). MiXCR, applied by TCRdb to the 5' RACE reads, yields one record per CDR3 protein. This table has approximately 550,000 distinct CDR3 sequences, roughly 13% appearing once. A note on this clonotype: Antigen unknown.

This sequence was found in a man younger than 40 who received the YFV17D yellow fever vaccine. The rearrangement links TRBV27 to TRBJ2-7; D gene unclear. The starting material was PBMCs, obtained on the day of the yellow fever booster vaccination. As DNA, the CDR3 is TGTGCCAGCAGTTCTTTGAACACCTACGAGCAGTACTTC. It yields the protein CASSSLNTYEQYF.